One and the same sample provided the 18 T cell receptor beta chains below, sequenced in a study of control samples from healthy donors and cancer patients. Only in-frame clones appear in the TCRdb table, and some are missing; sequencing was by immunoSEQ multiplex PCR. This sample has roughly 200,000 clones, with 80% to 95% found just once. The sequenced sample was blood. The receptor set was obtained from a man between 18 and 35 years old in good health.

The chain is built from TRBV2 and TRBJ2-7, with 10 bases aligning to TRBD2. CDR1 is SNHLY, CDR2 FYNNEI, per germline. This CDR3 region has 13 residues. Trimming removed 11 bases from V and 6 bases from J; junction bases left unmatched: 10. The CDR3 DNA follows: TGTGCCCCCCCCCGGACTAGCGGTTGCGAGCAGTACTTC. Its protein product is CAPPRTSGCEQYF. Together with reference TRBV2 and TRBJ2-7, the CDR3 gives the full variable domain: EPEVTQTPSHQVTQMGQEVILRCVPISNHLYFYWYRQILGQKVEFLVSFYNNEISEKSEIFDDQFSVERPDGSNFTLKIRSTKLEDSAMYFCAPPRTSGCEQYFGPGTRLTVT.

This clone came up once. The gene calls are TRBV5-6 and TRBJ2-3, with 12 nucleotides matching TRBD1. The length of the CDR3 is 17 residues. The junction had 10 bases not matched to a gene; V was cut back by 4 bases and J by 4 bases. Germline values: CDR1 SGHDT, CDR2 YYEEEE. CDR3 in amino acids: CASSAGWGQGAADTQYF. CDR3 sequence (DNA): TGTGCCAGCAGCGCAGGCTGGGGACAGGGGGCCGCAGATACGCAGTATTTT. The whole variable domain, filled in from reference TRBV5-6 and TRBJ2-3, reads DAGVTQSPTHLIKTRGQQVTLRCSPKSGHDTVSWYQQALGQGPQFIFQYYEEEERQRGNFPDRFSGHQFPNYSSELNVNALLLGDSALYLCASSAGWGQGAADTQYFGPGTRLTVL.

This sequence joins TRBV7-8 and TRBJ1-1; 10 bases match TRBD1. Germline V lookup: CDR1 SGHVS, CDR2 FQNEAQ. The CDR3 loop spans 15 amino acids. V shed 5 bases and J 1 base; nucleotides not matched to a gene: 4. CDR3: CASSPRTGGNTEAFF. The CDR3 DNA reads TGTGCCAGCAGCCCCCGGACAGGGGGGAACACTGAAGCTTTCTTT.

The chain joins TRBV3-1 (or the pseudogene TRBV3-2) to TRBJ1-3; D ambiguous. V shed 4 bases and J shed 1 base, with 8 bases lying between them. The CDR3 extends over 14 amino acids. CDR1 and CDR2 from the germline V gene are LGHDT and YNNKEL (reference sequence). The CDR3 sequence: CASSPSRSGNTIYF. CDR3 sequence (DNA): TGTGCCAGCAGCCCTTCACGGTCTGGAAACACCATATATTTT.

This clone has just one count. This chain connects TRBV5-1 to TRBJ1-1; 10 bases agree with TRBD1. The CDR3 is 15 residues long. The trim removed 4 bases at V and 5 bases at J, leaving 8 bases unmatched. Germline CDR1 and CDR2: SGHRS and YFSETQ. CDR3 coding DNA: TGCGCCAGCAGCGTAGACAGGGGGCACGGAACTGAAGCTTTCTTT. Amino acids: CASSVDRGHGTEAFF.

The chain is built from TRBV7-9 and TRBJ2-1; D possibly corresponds to TRBD2 (6 bases). The CDR3 length is 16 residues. V was trimmed by 6 bases and J by 5 bases, leaving 20 bases between them. Germline CDR1 reads SEHNR; CDR2 reads FQNEAQ (reference sequence). In nucleotides, the CDR3 is TGTGCCAGCAGGACGGGGAGGCGGAGGCTAGACAATGAGCAGTTCTTC. Translated: CASRTGRRRLDNEQFF.

The chain combines TRBV9 with TRBJ1-6; D unclear. Per germline, CDR1 SGDLS and CDR2 YYNGEE. The CDR3 spans 14 residues. V shed 3 bases and J shed 9 bases, with 13 bases lying between them. Here the CDR3 DNA reads TGTGCCAGCAGCGGGTTGACGGTTGGTTCACCCCTCCACTTT. Amino acid sequence: CASSGLTVGSPLHF. The whole variable domain, filled in from reference TRBV9 and TRBJ1-6, reads DSGVTQTPKHLITATGQRVTLRCSPRSGDLSVYWYQQSLDQGLQFLIQYYNGEERAKGNILERFSAQQFPDLHSELNLSSLELGDSALYFCASSGLTVGSPLHFGNGTRLTVT.

This chain joins TRBV5-1 and TRBJ1-2; tentatively, D is TRBD1 (5 bases). In germline, CDR1 is SGHRS, CDR2 YFSETQ. The germline V and J ends were trimmed by 0 bases and 3 bases, with 15 bases remaining between them. There are 16 residues in the CDR3. The CDR3 DNA reads as TGCGCCAGCAGCTTGGGGGGCGGGGCGGCGGACTATGGCTACACCTTC. It translates to CASSLGGGAADYGYTF.

The chain carries TRBV28 and TRBJ1-2; D unclear. This CDR3 region has 15 residues. The V end lost 1 base, the J end lost 4 bases, and 13 bases lay between the germline ends. Per the germline V gene, CDR1 is MDHEN and CDR2 is SYDVKM. The CDR3 DNA reads as TGTGCCAGCAGTTTATTCCAGACGCTACTCTATGGCTACACCTTC. This encodes CASSLFQTLLYGYTF.

The chain uses TRBV14 and TRBJ1-1; 7 nucleotides align to TRBD1. The germline CDR1 and CDR2 sequences are SGHDN and FVKESK. CDR3 length: 15 residues. The V and J ends lost 4 bases and 0 bases, in that order; junction bases with no gene match: 5. In DNA, the CDR3 is TGTGCCAGCAGCCCAATTGGGACAGTGAACACTGAAGCTTTCTTT. Its translation is CASSPIGTVNTEAFF.

The chain recombines TRBV3-1 (or the pseudogene TRBV3-2) with TRBJ1-6; perhaps TRBD1 as D (6 bases). With 3 bases removed from V and 8 bases from J, the gap between germline ends came to 8 bases. This CDR3 has 13 residues. CDR1 is LGHDT, CDR2 YNNKEL, per germline (reference sequence). For the CDR3, the DNA is TGTGCCAGCAGCCAGTGGACAGATTCACCCCTCCACTTT. Amino acids: CASSQWTDSPLHF.

J is TRBJ2-5 and V is TRBV2; no firm D call. CDR1 is SNHLY and CDR2 is FYNNEI in the germline V gene. The germline V and J ends were trimmed by 5 bases and 5 bases, with 12 bases remaining between them. The CDR3 covers 13 residues. This CDR3 reads CASSSDMRETQYF. Written as DNA, the CDR3 is TGTGCCAGCAGTTCCGACATGAGGGAGACCCAGTACTTC. The variable domain in full, completed from reference TRBV2 and TRBJ2-5, reads EPEVTQTPSHQVTQMGQEVILRCVPISNHLYFYWYRQILGQKVEFLVSFYNNEISEKSEIFDDQFSVERPDGSNFTLKIRSTKLEDSAMYFCASSSDMRETQYFGPGTRLLVL.

J is TRBJ2-1 and V is TRBV28; no clear D. This CDR3 spans 12 amino acids. Germline-derived CDR1 and CDR2 are MDHEN and SYDVKM. V gave up 2 bases and J gave up 9 bases, with 8 bases separating them. The CDR3 region has the DNA TGTGCCAGCAGTTTAGGGGTTCGTGAGCAGTTCTTC. Its translation: CASSLGVREQFF. Full variable domain (remainder filled in from reference TRBV28 and TRBJ2-1): DVKVTQSSRYLVKRTGEKVFLECVQDMDHENMFWYRQDPGLGLRLIYFSYDVKMKEKGDIPEGYSVSREKKERFSLILESASTNQTSMYLCASSLGVREQFFGPGTRLTVL.

The chain joins TRBV15 to TRBJ2-7, with D perhaps assigned TRBD1 or TRBD2 (6 bases each). Germline V gene data show CDR1 as LNHNV and CDR2 as YYDKDF (reference sequence). V lost 4 bases, J lost 4 bases, and 17 bases lay in between. The CDR3 extends over 15 amino acids. The chain's CDR3 is CATSTVPRGPYEQYF. CDR3 in DNA: TGTGCCACCAGCACAGTGCCCCGGGGGCCTTACGAGCAGTACTTC.

The genes are TRBV5-6 and TRBJ1-5; D perhaps matches TRBD1 (5 bases). Trimming left V 1 base short and J 9 bases short, with 14 bases between. Per germline, CDR1 SGHDT and CDR2 YYEEEE. CDR3 size: 14 residues. The CDR3: CASSLLGRSGPQHF. In nucleotides, the CDR3 is TGTGCCAGCAGCTTGTTGGGGCGCTCAGGGCCCCAGCATTTT.

The rearrangement links TRBV19 to TRBJ2-2; D not certain. Germline V gene sequence: CDR1 LNHDA, CDR2 SQIVND (reference sequence). This CDR3 has 13 amino acids. Trimming took off 5 bases at V and 1 base at J, with 5 bases between the two ends. The CDR3 spells CASSQVNTGELFF. CDR3 DNA: TGTGCCAGTAGTCAAGTGAACACCGGGGAGCTGTTTTTT.

V is TRBV30 and J is TRBJ2-5; D is perhaps TRBD1 or TRBD2 (5 bases each). With 1 base removed from V and 2 bases from J, the gap between germline ends came to 8 bases. This CDR3 is built from 13 residues. Germline CDR1 reads GTSNPN; CDR2 reads SVGIG (reference sequence). CDR3 sequence: CAWSGDAQETQYF. DNA for the CDR3: TGTGCCTGGAGTGGGGACGCACAAGAGACCCAGTACTTC.

V usage is TRBV6-6 and J usage is TRBJ1-2; 7 bases fit TRBD1. CDR1 MNHNY and CDR2 SVGAGI come from the germline V gene (reference sequence). The V and J ends lost 2 bases and 1 base, in that order; junction bases with no gene match: 7. The CDR3 contains 16 residues. The CDR3 sequence is CASSYPGGGNNYGYTF. The CDR3, as DNA: TGTGCCAGCAGTTACCCAGGAGGGGGCAATAACTATGGCTACACCTTC.